Below, 29 T cell receptor beta chains from the same sample are listed, as sequenced in a study of beta chain features in type 1 diabetes (dated by TCRdb to the late 2010s). The library was prepared using the immunoSEQ multiplex PCR assay. The entire isolated RNA was reverse transcribed using the High Capacity cDNA Reverse Transcription Kit, and thus expressed TCRB transcripts were sequenced. The clones in this table, taken by TCRdb from immuneACCESS, are in-frame only. Not every clone is retained; where verified, under half of the shortfall comes from an unresolved V gene, and the cause of the rest is unknown. The sample records about 140,000 clones, over 8% of which are singletons. The top ten clones comprise almost 0.65% of the sample. The sequencing input was central memory CD4+ T cells from blood. The receptor source for this set is a woman aged 40 to 50 in good health.

The chain couples TRBV18 to TRBJ2-1; TRBD2 aligns across 11 bases. V lost 3 bases and J lost 7; bases outside the gene matches: 5. Germline assignment: CDR1 KGHSH and CDR2 LQKENI. The CDR3 runs 15 residues. CDR3 protein: CASSPFSGGANEQFF. CDR3 nucleotide sequence: TGTGCCAGCTCACCCTTTAGCGGGGGGGCGAATGAGCAGTTCTTC.

The chain has TRBV7-2 and TRBJ1-2, with D possibly TRBD1 on 5 matching bases. This CDR3 contains 13 residues. CDR1 and CDR2 from the germline V gene are SGHTA and FQGNSA. V lost 5 bases and J 8 bases, leaving 15 bases between the germline ends. For the CDR3, the DNA is TGTGCCAGCAGCGCCACAGTGGAGGGGGGCTACACCTTC. Translating gives CASSATVEGGYTF.

This clone was seen a few times. The chain joins TRBV25-1 to TRBJ2-3; D is unclear. The V gene's germline CDR1 is MGHDK and CDR2 SYGVNS. CDR3 length: 12 amino acids. The V gene lost 4 bases and the J gene lost 6 bases, with 8 bases spanning the gap. CDR3 amino acids: CASSGQSDTQYF. The CDR3 nucleotides read TGTGCCAGCAGTGGCCAGTCTGATACGCAGTATTTT.

This clone was recorded many times. Here the CDR3 reads CASSTGQAYNEQFF. The CDR3 DNA reads TGCGCCAGTTCGACAGGGCAGGCCTACAATGAGCAGTTCTTC. The rearrangement joins TRBV5-1 to TRBJ2-1, with 7 bases matching TRBD1. The CDR3 spans 14 residues. V was clipped by 8 bases and J by 2 bases; unmatched bases: 7. Germline loops: CDR1 SGHRS, CDR2 YFSETQ. The variable domain in full, completed from reference TRBV5-1 and TRBJ2-1, reads KAGVTQTPRYLIKTRGQQVTLSCSPISGHRSVSWYQQTPGQGLQFLFEYFSETQRNKGNFPGRFSGRQFSNSRSEMNVSTLELGDSALYLCASSTGQAYNEQFFGPGTRLTVL.

The rearrangement joins TRBV7-2 to TRBJ1-2; no reliable D call. Per the germline V gene, CDR1 is SGHTA and CDR2 is FQGNSA. The CDR3 length is 14 residues. Trimming removed 1 base at V and 4 bases at J, with 10 bases between. DNA for the CDR3: TGTGCCAGCAGCTTAGAAATACCGAGCTATGGCTACACCTTC. Protein sequence: CASSLEIPSYGYTF.

This clone was counted a few times. V gene TRBV14 combines with J gene TRBJ2-5; 7 bases are shared with TRBD1. The tail of the sequence fits TRBJ2-7 better, so the J call may be wrong. There are 15 residues in the CDR3. CDR1 and CDR2 (germline): SGHDN, FVKESK. CDR3 amino acids: CASFHDPDRLYEQYF. The CDR3 DNA is TGTGCCAGCTTCCATGACCCGGACAGGCTCTACGAGCAGTACTTC.

This clone appeared a few times. This chain links TRBV6-5 with TRBJ2-3; 9 nucleotides agree with TRBD1. Germline V gene lookup returns CDR1 MNHEY and CDR2 SVGAGI. CDR3 length equals 15 residues. Germline trimming cut 5 bases from V and 1 base from J; bases unmatched to any gene: 4. The CDR3 is CASSNTGGGTDTQYF. As DNA, the CDR3 is TGTGCCAGCAGTAATACAGGGGGCGGCACAGATACGCAGTATTTT.

The V call is TRBV5-6, the J call TRBJ1-2; D is uncertain. Germline assignment: CDR1 SGHDT and CDR2 YYEEEE. Between the trimmed V and J ends, which lost 7 bases and 0 bases, there was a span of 10 bases. The CDR3 covers 13 residues. The CDR3 here is CASLAGTNYGYTF. The CDR3 DNA follows: TGTGCCAGCCTGGCGGGTACTAACTATGGCTACACCTTC.

This clone was found a few times. The chain combines TRBV15 with TRBJ1-2; 8 bases are shared with TRBD1. The germline V gene encodes CDR1 LNHNV and CDR2 YYDKDF (reference sequence). The CDR3 spans 13 residues. After removal of 4 bases from V and 4 bases from J, the junction contained 2 bases not matched to a gene. DNA of the CDR3: TGTGCCACCAGCATAGGACAGGGCTATGGCTACACCTTC. Translated, it gives CATSIGQGYGYTF.

The J gene is TRBJ2-3, the V gene TRBV7-9; 9 positions agree with TRBD2. The V gene's germline CDR1 is SEHNR and CDR2 FQNEAQ (reference sequence). Trimming at V came to 4 bases and at J to 2 bases, leaving 13 bases not matched to a gene. The CDR3 consists of 18 residues. CDR3 in amino acids: CASSSQTPLAGFTDTQYF. The CDR3 DNA reads as TGTGCCAGCAGCTCCCAAACCCCACTAGCGGGTTTCACAGATACGCAGTATTTT.

The CDR3 loop reads CASSLGQGADTQYF. The DNA for the CDR3 is TGTGCCAGTAGCCTCGGACAGGGCGCAGATACGCAGTATTTT. V usage is TRBV19 and J usage is TRBJ2-3; the match to TRBD1 covers 8 bases. Germline CDR1 reads LNHDA; CDR2 reads SQIVND (reference sequence). The CDR3 loop spans 14 amino acids. With 6 bases clipped from V and 4 bases from J, the junction kept 6 bases outside the gene matches.

This clone showed up many times. V gene TRBV4-3 combines with J gene TRBJ1-1; D not resolved. V was pared by 0 bases and J by 0 bases, with 5 bases between. Germline CDR1 LGHNA, CDR2 YSLEER. This CDR3 comprises 14 residues. CDR3 region: CASSQDPMNTEAFF. The CDR3, as DNA: TGCGCCAGCAGCCAAGATCCCATGAACACTGAAGCTTTCTTT.

The chain recombines TRBV7-2 with TRBJ2-5; the D is unclear. The germline gives CDR1 SGHTA, CDR2 FQGNSA. The CDR3 is 13 residues long. V lost 1 base and J lost 6, with 9 bases in between. CDR3 DNA: TGTGCCAGCAGCTTAGTGGTCTACCAGACCCAGTACTTC. It translates to CASSLVVYQTQYF.

The chain recombines TRBV11-1 with TRBJ2-1; D is unclear. The germline CDR1 and CDR2 sequences are SGHAT and FQDESV (reference sequence). The germline V and J ends were trimmed by 1 base and 7 bases, with 14 bases remaining between them. This CDR3 region has 15 residues. The DNA for the CDR3 is TGTGCCAGCAGCTTAGTGGAGACTCAAAAAAATGAGCAGTTCTTC. Amino acid sequence: CASSLVETQKNEQFF. The complete variable domain, with remaining parts taken from reference TRBV11-1 and TRBJ2-1, reads EAEVAQSPRYKITEKSQAVAFWCDPISGHATLYWYRQILGQGPELLVQFQDESVVDDSQLPKDRFSAERLKGVDSTLKIQPAELGDSAMYLCASSLVETQKNEQFFGPGTRLTVL.

The gene calls are TRBV20-1 and TRBJ2-7; possibly TRBD1 for D (6 bases). V lost 5 bases to trimming and J lost 9 bases, with 14 bases between them. The CDR3 runs to 11 residues. Germline CDR1 DFQATT, CDR2 SNEGSKA (reference sequence). The CDR3 region has the DNA TGCAGTGCTTCTCACGGGACAACGCAGTACTTC. Translating gives CSASHGTTQYF.

The rearrangement joins TRBV9 to TRBJ2-1; D is perhaps TRBD2 (5 bases). Germline CDR1 SGDLS, CDR2 YYNGEE. V lost 4 bases, J lost 6 bases, and 14 bases lay in between. CDR3 size: 14 residues. CDR3 residues: CASSFRTGPNEQFF. The CDR3 coding sequence is TGTGCCAGCAGCTTCCGGACTGGACCCAATGAGCAGTTCTTC. The whole variable domain, filled in from reference TRBV9 and TRBJ2-1, reads DSGVTQTPKHLITATGQRVTLRCSPRSGDLSVYWYQQSLDQGLQFLIQYYNGEERAKGNILERFSAQQFPDLHSELNLSSLELGDSALYFCASSFRTGPNEQFFGPGTRLTVL.

The rearrangement joins TRBV2 to TRBJ2-7; D unresolved. CDR3 length: 13 amino acids. CDR1 is SNHLY, CDR2 FYNNEI, per germline. Trimming removed 4 bases at V and 1 base at J, with 8 bases between. The CDR3 DNA follows: TGTGCCAGCAGTGGCGGTCGATCCTACGAGCAGTACTTC. This codes for CASSGGRSYEQYF.

A few counts support this clone. The chain has TRBV5-5 and TRBJ2-1; TRBD2 might be the D (6 bases). Trimming cost V 4 bases and J 7 bases, with 21 bases left between them. CDR1 is SGHKS and CDR2 is YYEKEE in the germline V gene (reference sequence). The length of the CDR3 is 16 residues. This chain's CDR3 is CASSVPGTGHPNEQFF. The CDR3 region has the DNA TGTGCCAGCAGCGTTCCCGGGACTGGACACCCGAATGAGCAGTTCTTC. Supplemented by reference TRBV5-5 and TRBJ2-1, the full variable domain reads DAGVTQSPTHLIKTRGQQVTLRCSPISGHKSVSWYQQVLGQGPQFIFQYYEKEERGRGNFPDRFSARQFPNYSSELNVNALLLGDSALYLCASSVPGTGHPNEQFFGPGTRLTVL.

The V call is TRBV5-1, the J call TRBJ2-7; possibly TRBD1 for D (5 bases). The CDR3 has 13 residues. Germline V gene sequence: CDR1 SGHRS, CDR2 YFSETQ. Trimming cost V 3 bases and J 6 bases, with 13 bases left between them. CDR3 DNA sequence: TGCGCCAGCAGCTATGACAGCAATAGCGAGCAGTACTTC. This translates into CASSYDSNSEQYF.

The CDR3 region is CASSPYRDTNYEQYF. In DNA, the CDR3 is TGTGCCAGCAGTCCATACCGGGACACAAACTACGAGCAGTACTTC. The chain combines TRBV28 with TRBJ2-7, with a possible D match to TRBD1 (6 bases). The V gene's germline CDR1 is MDHEN and CDR2 SYDVKM. Trimming removed 5 bases at V and 3 bases at J, with 17 bases between. The CDR3 runs to 15 residues.

This clone has a handful of counts. V gene TRBV5-4 combines with J gene TRBJ2-1; D is possibly TRBD1 (6 bases). The CDR3 consists of 14 residues. CDR1 is SGHNT, CDR2 YYREEE, per germline (reference sequence). Trimming stripped 4 bases from V and 3 bases from J, with 11 bases between. The CDR3 DNA follows: TGTGCCAGCAGCGTTTGGGGGCGCTACAATGAGCAGTTCTTC. It encodes CASSVWGRYNEQFF. The full variable domain, its missing parts supplied by reference TRBV5-4 and TRBJ2-1, is ETGVTQSPTHLIKTRGQQVTLRCSSQSGHNTVSWYQQALGQGPQFIFQYYREEENGRGNFPPRFSGLQFPNYSSELNVNALELDDSALYLCASSVWGRYNEQFFGPGTRLTVL.

This clone occurred many times. This CDR3 is missing its conserved last phenylalanine or tryptophan, likely due to a read error. No DNA is shown, since the ends of the CDR3 on it are uncertain; the CDR3 is the one TCRdb lists. The chain joins TRBV29-1 to TRBJ1-3. CDR1 is SQVTM, CDR2 ANQGSEA, per germline. The CDR3 region is 9 residues in length, termini included. The CDR3 sequence is CSVPNSDWV.

V gene TRBV4-2 combines with J gene TRBJ2-1, with TRBD2 matching 8 bases. CDR3 length equals 14 residues. Germline-derived CDR1 and CDR2 are LGHNA and YNFKEQ. J gave up 9 bases and V 5 bases, and 9 bases lay outside the gene matches. The CDR3 spells CASSLSGGALEQFF. CDR3 DNA sequence: TGTGCCAGCAGCTTGTCGGGGGGGGCACTTGAGCAGTTCTTC.

The chain couples TRBV2 to TRBJ1-2; no clear D. Germline V gene lookup returns CDR1 SNHLY and CDR2 FYNNEI. With 5 bases removed from V and 2 bases from J, the gap between germline ends came to 6 bases. CDR3 length: 12 amino acids. The CDR3 spells CASSSGNYGYTF. CDR3 bases: TGTGCCAGCAGTTCCGGGAACTATGGCTACACCTTC.

This clone has at least ten counts. The rearrangement links TRBV7-2 to TRBJ2-5; D not certain. The CDR3 spans 15 residues. V was clipped by 5 bases and J by 1 base, with 14 bases between them. Germline CDR1 is SGHTA and CDR2 is FQGNSA. The CDR3 protein is CASSARAPVQETQYF. In DNA, the CDR3 is TGTGCCAGCAGCGCTCGCGCCCCCGTCCAAGAGACCCAGTACTTC. Drawing the rest from reference TRBV7-2 and TRBJ2-5, the complete variable domain is GAGVSQSPSNKVTEKGKDVELRCDPISGHTALYWYRQSLGQGLEFLIYFQGNSAPDKSGLPSDRFSAERTGGSVSTLTIQRTQQEDSAVYLCASSARAPVQETQYFGPGTRLLVL.

About this clone: Other nucleotide sequences in the sample specify the same CDR3. The rearrangement links TRBV5-1 to TRBJ2-3; D is perhaps TRBD2 (7 bases). The CDR3 totals 14 residues. From germline, CDR1 is SGHRS and CDR2 YFSETQ. V gave up 4 bases and J gave up 2 bases, with 11 bases separating them. The CDR3 loop reads CASSPGGHTDTQYF. Written as DNA, the CDR3 is TGCGCCAGCAGCCCCGGGGGGCACACAGATACGCAGTATTTT.

The chain is built from TRBV19 and TRBJ1-1; 9 bases are shared with TRBD1. V gave up 5 bases and J gave up 4 bases; unmatched junction bases: 8. CDR1 LNHDA and CDR2 SQIVND come from the germline V gene (reference sequence). The CDR3 totals 15 residues. The CDR3 DNA reads as TGTGCCAGTAGTGCCGGGACAGGGATTATCACTGAAGCTTTCTTT. This encodes CASSAGTGIITEAFF. The whole variable domain, remainder taken from reference TRBV19 and TRBJ1-1, is DGGITQSPKYLFRKEGQNVTLSCEQNLNHDAMYWYRQDPGQGLRLIYYSQIVNDFQKGDIAEGYSVSREKKESFPLTVTSAQKNPTAFYLCASSAGTGIITEAFFGQGTRLTVV.

The table lists this clone with a few counts. The chain is built from TRBV6-1 and TRBJ2-5, with D perhaps TRBD1 (6 bases). Trimming stripped 2 bases from V and 5 bases from J, with 18 bases between. The germline V gene encodes CDR1 MNHNS and CDR2 SASEGT. The CDR3 consists of 16 residues. CDR3 coding DNA: TGTGCCAGCAGTGAATCGGCGCGGGCAGGGGTGGAGACCCAGTACTTC. It translates to CASSESARAGVETQYF.

This clone was seen more than once but under ten times. V gene TRBV7-2 combines with J gene TRBJ1-5, with D perhaps TRBD1 (6 bases). Germline V gives CDR1 SGHTA, CDR2 FQGNSA. V was shortened by 0 bases and J by 1 base, with 7 bases between the two germline ends. There are 15 residues in the CDR3. In DNA form, the CDR3 reads TGTGCCAGCAGCTTAGCCGGACAGAGCAATCAGCCCCAGCATTTT. Translating gives CASSLAGQSNQPQHF.